This TCR beta chain is from a study of regulatory T cells in long-lasting Graves disease. Whole-study findings and limits: New patients shared fewer public clonotypes (roughly 990) than persistent patients did (more than 2,500).

Researchers made TCR beta libraries by using iRepertoire HTBI primers and running Arm-PCR on CDR3 regions. TCRdb re-analysed the multiplex PCR reads in MiXCR, keeping a single row per CDR3 protein. The sample shows more than 350,000 distinct CDR3 sequences, under 15% of them seen only once. Looked up from germline, CDR1 is MNHEY and CDR2 is SVGEGT. The CDR3 totals 15 residues. The time point denotes: newly diagnosed GD, antithyroid drugs for less than 3 months. The TCR library was prepared using RNA isolated from PBMCs. As for this clonotype: Its cognate antigen is unknown. This sequence may be a read error, since a much larger clone differs from it by one base.

These same records also appear under a second study, on T cells in Graves' hyperthyroidism and ophthalmopathy. In that study: Among the patients, aged 18 to 65, hyperthyroidism was newly diagnosed and had lasted under 2 months. When the TCR CDR3 underwent first-round RT-PCR, the HTBI primer set was used.

The sequencing used peripheral blood mononuclear cells (PBMCs), collected at new diagnosis, from a patient treated with antithyroid drugs. The clonotype comes from a young woman with Graves disease. This rearrangement joins TRBV6-2 or TRBV6-3 to TRBJ2-2; TRBD2 is a possible D gene (6 bases). CDR3 nucleotide sequence: TGTGCCAGCAGTTACCGCCTTAGCGGCACCGGGGAGCCGTTTTTT. Its translation is CASSYRLSGTGEPFF.